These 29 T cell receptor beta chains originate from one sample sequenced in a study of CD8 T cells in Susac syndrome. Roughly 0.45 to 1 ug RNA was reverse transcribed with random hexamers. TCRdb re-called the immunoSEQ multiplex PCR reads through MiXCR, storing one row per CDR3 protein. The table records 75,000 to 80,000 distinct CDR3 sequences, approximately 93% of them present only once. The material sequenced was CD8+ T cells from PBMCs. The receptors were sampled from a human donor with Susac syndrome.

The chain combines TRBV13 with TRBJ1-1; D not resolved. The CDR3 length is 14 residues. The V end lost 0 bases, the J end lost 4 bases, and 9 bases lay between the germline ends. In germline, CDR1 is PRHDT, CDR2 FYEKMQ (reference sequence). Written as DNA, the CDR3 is TGTGCCAGCAGCTTAGGCCAAGGAGTCACTGAAGCTTTCTTT. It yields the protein CASSLGQGVTEAFF.

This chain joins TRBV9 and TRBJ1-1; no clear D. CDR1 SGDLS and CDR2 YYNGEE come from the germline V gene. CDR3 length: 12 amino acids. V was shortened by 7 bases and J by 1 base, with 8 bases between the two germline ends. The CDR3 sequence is CASGPPNTEAFF. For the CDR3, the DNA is TGTGCCAGCGGTCCTCCGAACACTGAAGCTTTCTTT.

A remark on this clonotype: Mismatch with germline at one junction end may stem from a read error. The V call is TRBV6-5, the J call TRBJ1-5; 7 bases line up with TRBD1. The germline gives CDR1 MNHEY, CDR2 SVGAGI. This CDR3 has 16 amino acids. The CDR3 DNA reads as TGTGCCAGCAGGTACTCCCGGGACAGCCAGAATCAGCCCCAGCATTTT. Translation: CASRYSRDSQNQPQHF.

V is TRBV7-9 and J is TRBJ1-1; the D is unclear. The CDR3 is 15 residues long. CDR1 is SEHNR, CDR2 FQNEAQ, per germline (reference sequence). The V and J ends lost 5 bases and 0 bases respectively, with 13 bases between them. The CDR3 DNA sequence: TGTGCCAGCAGCAAAGGACTGATTATGAACACTGAAGCTTTCTTT. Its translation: CASSKGLIMNTEAFF.

CDR3 nucleotide sequence: TGTGCCAGCCAAGGGATCTCCTACGAGCAGTACTTC. As protein: CASQGISYEQYF. The chain employs TRBV11-2 and TRBJ2-7; D gene unclear. The CDR3 covers 12 residues. Germline V gene lookup returns CDR1 SGHAT and CDR2 FQNNGV. Deletions cut 8 bases from V and 0 bases from J, with 8 bases between.

The CDR3 spells CASTLNNSPLHF. Here the CDR3 DNA reads TGTGCCAGCACCTTGAATAATTCACCCCTCCACTTT. The chain links TRBV11-2 to TRBJ1-6; no reliable D call. Germline lookup yields CDR1 SGHAT and CDR2 FQNNGV. The CDR3 loop spans 12 amino acids. Trimming shortened V by 7 bases and J by 5 bases, and 6 bases separated the two germline ends. Drawing the rest from reference TRBV11-2 and TRBJ1-6, the complete variable domain is EAGVAQSPRYKIIEKRQSVAFWCNPISGHATLYWYQQILGQGPKLLIQFQNNGVVDDSQLPKDRFSAERLKGVDSTLKIQPAKLEDSAVYLCASTLNNSPLHFGNGTRLTVT.

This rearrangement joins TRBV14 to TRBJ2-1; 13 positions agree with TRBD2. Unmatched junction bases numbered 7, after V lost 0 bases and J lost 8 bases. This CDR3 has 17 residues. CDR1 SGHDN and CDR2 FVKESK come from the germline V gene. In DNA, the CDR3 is TGTGCCAGCAGCCAAGATGAGGGACTAGCGGGGATGCATGAGCAGTTCTTC. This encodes CASSQDEGLAGMHEQFF.

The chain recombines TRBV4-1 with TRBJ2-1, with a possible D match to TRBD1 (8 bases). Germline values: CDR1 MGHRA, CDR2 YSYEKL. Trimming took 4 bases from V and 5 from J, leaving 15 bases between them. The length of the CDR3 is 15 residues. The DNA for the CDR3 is TGCGCCAGCAGCCCGTGGACAGGGAGGGACAATGAGCAGTTCTTC. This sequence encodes CASSPWTGRDNEQFF.

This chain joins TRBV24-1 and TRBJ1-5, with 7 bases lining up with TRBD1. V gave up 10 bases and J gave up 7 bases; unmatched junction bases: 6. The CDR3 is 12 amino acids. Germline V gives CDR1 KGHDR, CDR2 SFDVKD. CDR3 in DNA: TGTGCCACGGAGGGGGCGGGGCAGCCCCAGCATTTT. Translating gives CATEGAGQPQHF.

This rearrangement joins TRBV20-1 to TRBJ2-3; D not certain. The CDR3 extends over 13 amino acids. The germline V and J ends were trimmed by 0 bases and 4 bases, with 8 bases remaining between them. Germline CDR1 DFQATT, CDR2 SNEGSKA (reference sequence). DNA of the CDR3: TGCAGTGCTAGAGATTTGGCCGCAGATACGCAGTATTTT. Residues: CSARDLAADTQYF.

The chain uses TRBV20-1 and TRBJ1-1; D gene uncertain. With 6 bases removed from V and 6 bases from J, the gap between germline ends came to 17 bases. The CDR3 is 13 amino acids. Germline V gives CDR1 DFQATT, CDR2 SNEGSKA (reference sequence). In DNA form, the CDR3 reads TGCAGTGCCCACTTACGCCAGGAACCTGAAGCTTTCTTT. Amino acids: CSAHLRQEPEAFF.

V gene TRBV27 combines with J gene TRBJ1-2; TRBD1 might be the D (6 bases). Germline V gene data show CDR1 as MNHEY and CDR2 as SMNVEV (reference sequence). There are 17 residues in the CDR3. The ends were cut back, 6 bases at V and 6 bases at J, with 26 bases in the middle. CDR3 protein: CASSLLATGNYEDGYTF. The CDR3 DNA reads TGTGCCAGCAGCCTACTCGCGACAGGTAACTATGAAGATGGCTACACCTTC.

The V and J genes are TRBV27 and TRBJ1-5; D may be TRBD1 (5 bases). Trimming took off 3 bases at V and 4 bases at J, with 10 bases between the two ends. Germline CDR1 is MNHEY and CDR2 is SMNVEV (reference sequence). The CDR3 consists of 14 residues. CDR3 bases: TGTGCCAGCAGTTTGGGACGGATGAATCAGCCCCAGCATTTT. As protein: CASSLGRMNQPQHF.

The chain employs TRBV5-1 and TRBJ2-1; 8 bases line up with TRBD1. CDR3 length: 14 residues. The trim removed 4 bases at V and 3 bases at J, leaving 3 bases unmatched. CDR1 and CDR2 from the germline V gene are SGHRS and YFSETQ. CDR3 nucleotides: TGCGCCAGCAGCGTCGACAGGGGCTACAATGAGCAGTTCTTC. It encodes CASSVDRGYNEQFF.

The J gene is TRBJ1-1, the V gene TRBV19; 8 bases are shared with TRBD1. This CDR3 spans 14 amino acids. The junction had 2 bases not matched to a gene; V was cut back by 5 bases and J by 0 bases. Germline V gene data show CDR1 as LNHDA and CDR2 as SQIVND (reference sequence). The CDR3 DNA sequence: TGTGCCAGTAGTCGACAGGGGATGAACACTGAAGCTTTCTTT. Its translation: CASSRQGMNTEAFF.

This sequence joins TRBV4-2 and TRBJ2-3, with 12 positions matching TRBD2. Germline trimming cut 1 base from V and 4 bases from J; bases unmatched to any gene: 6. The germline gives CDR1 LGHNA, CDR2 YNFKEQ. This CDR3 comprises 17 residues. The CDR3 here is CASSQVLAGGQADTQYF. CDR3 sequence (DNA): TGTGCCAGCAGCCAAGTCCTAGCGGGGGGGCAAGCAGATACGCAGTATTTT.

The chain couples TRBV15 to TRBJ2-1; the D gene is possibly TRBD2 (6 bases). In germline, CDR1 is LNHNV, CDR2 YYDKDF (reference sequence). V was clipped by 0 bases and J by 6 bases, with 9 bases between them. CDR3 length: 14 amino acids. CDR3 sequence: CATSRDLRGNEQFF. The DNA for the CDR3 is TGTGCCACCAGCAGAGATCTGCGGGGCAATGAGCAGTTCTTC.

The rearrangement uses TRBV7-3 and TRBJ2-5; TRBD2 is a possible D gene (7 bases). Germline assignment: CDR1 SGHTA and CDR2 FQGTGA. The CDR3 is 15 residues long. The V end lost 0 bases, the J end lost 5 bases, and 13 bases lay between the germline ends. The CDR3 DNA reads TGTGCCAGCAGCTTAACCGGGGGGCTGAGGGAGACCCAGTACTTC. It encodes CASSLTGGLRETQYF.

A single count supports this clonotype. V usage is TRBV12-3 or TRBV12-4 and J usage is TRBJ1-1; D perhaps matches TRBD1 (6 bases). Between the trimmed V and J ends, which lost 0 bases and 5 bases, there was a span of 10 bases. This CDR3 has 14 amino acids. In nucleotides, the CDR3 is TGTGCCAGCAGTTTAGCCAGGGGAGGGACTGAAGCTTTCTTT. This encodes CASSLARGGTEAFF.

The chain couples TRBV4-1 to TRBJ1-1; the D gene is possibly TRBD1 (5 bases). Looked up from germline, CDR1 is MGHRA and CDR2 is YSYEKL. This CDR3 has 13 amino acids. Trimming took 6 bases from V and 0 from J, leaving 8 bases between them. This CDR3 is CASRGTLNTEAFF. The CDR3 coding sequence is TGCGCCAGCAGAGGGACGTTGAACACTGAAGCTTTCTTT.

The CDR3 nucleotides read TGCGCCAGCAGCTTGGATGACAGAGCTAACTATGGCTACACCTTC. It translates to CASSLDDRANYGYTF. The rearrangement links TRBV5-1 to TRBJ1-2, with D possibly being TRBD1 (5 bases). With 0 bases removed from V and 0 bases from J, the gap between germline ends came to 9 bases. Germline lookup yields CDR1 SGHRS and CDR2 YFSETQ. The CDR3 runs to 15 residues. Full variable domain (rest looked up from reference TRBV5-1 and TRBJ1-2): KAGVTQTPRYLIKTRGQQVTLSCSPISGHRSVSWYQQTPGQGLQFLFEYFSETQRNKGNFPGRFSGRQFSNSRSEMNVSTLELGDSALYLCASSLDDRANYGYTFGSGTRLTVV.

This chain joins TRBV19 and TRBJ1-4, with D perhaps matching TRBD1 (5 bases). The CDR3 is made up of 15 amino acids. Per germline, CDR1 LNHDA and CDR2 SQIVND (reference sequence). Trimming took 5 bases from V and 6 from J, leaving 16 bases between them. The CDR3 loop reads CASSLSGRADEKLFF. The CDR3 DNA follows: TGTGCCAGTAGTCTCTCGGGCAGGGCTGATGAAAAACTGTTTTTT.

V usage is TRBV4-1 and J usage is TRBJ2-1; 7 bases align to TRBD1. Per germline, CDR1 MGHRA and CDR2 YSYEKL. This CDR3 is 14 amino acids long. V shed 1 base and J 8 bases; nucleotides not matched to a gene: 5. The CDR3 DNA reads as TGCGCCAGCAGCCAAGTGGACAGGCGCGATGAGCAGTTCTTC. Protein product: CASSQVDRRDEQFF.

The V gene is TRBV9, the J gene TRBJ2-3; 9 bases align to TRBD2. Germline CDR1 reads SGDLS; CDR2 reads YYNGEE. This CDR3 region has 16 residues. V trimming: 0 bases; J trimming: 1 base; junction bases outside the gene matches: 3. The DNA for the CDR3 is TGTGCCAGCAGCGTAGAATTAGCGGGGGGCACAGATACGCAGTATTTT. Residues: CASSVELAGGTDTQYF.

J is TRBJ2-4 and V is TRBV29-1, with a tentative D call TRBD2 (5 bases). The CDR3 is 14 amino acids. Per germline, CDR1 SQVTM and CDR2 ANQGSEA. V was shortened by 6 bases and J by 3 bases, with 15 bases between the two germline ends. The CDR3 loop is CSVLRSGSKNIQYF. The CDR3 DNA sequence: TGCAGCGTCCTCCGGTCGGGAAGCAAAAACATTCAGTACTTC.

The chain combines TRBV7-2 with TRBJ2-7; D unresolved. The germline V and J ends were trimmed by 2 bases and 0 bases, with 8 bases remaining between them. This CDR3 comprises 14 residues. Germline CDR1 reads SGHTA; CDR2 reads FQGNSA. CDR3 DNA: TGTGCCAGCAGCTTACCCCACAGCTCCTACGAGCAGTACTTC. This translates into CASSLPHSSYEQYF.

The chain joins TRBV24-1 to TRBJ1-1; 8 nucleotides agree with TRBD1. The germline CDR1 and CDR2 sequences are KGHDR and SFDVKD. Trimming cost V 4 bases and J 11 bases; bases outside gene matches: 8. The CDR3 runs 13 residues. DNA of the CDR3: TGTGCCACCAGTGAAGGACAGGGAGAGGATGCTTTCTTT. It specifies CATSEGQGEDAFF.

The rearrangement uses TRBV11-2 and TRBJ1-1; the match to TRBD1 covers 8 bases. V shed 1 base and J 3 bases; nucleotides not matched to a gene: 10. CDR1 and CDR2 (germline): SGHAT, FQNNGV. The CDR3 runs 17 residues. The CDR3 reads CASSLAPGQEGDTEAFF. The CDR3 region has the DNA TGTGCCAGCAGCTTAGCTCCGGGACAGGAAGGGGACACTGAAGCTTTCTTT.

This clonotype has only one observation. CDR3 residues: CASSLRTGLNQPQHF. The CDR3 DNA sequence: TGTGCCAGCAGCCTCCGGACAGGGCTCAATCAGCCCCAGCATTTT. The chain employs TRBV11-2 and TRBJ1-5, with 8 bases lining up with TRBD1. CDR3 length equals 15 residues. After removal of 5 bases from V and 3 bases from J, the junction contained 6 bases not matched to a gene. Germline V gene lookup returns CDR1 SGHAT and CDR2 FQNNGV.